Following are 19 T cell receptor beta chains from one sample sequenced in a study of vaccination and CD4 T cells after COVID-19. Antigens for these TCRs are unknown. Indicated treatment: roughly 10-day PBMC culture with coronavirus spike peptide pools or control peptides (ViraFEST assay). Cultured CD4+ T-cell DNA underwent Oncomine TCR Beta short-read sequencing. Each CDR3 protein is one row after TCRdb ran MiXCR on the PCR reads. The profile shows 10,000 to 15,000 distinct CDR3 sequences, roughly 41% of them singletons. This specimen was CD4+ T cells from blood, cultured in vitro, taken before SARS-CoV-2 vaccination. These receptors all stem from a human donor who had recovered from COVID-19.

The chain couples TRBV20-1 to TRBJ1-2, with 8 bases aligning to TRBD1. This CDR3 comprises 15 residues. J lost 5 bases, V lost 5 bases, and 13 bases had no gene match. Germline values: CDR1 DFQATT, CDR2 SNEGSKA (reference sequence). The CDR3 protein is CSAPQGQGFWYGYTF. For the CDR3, the DNA is TGCAGTGCTCCCCAAGGACAGGGCTTTTGGTATGGCTACACCTTC.

The genes are TRBV21-1 and TRBJ2-5; TRBD1 is the table's D call, not checked against the DNA. TRBV21-1 is a listed pseudogene. The CDR3 loop spans 16 amino acids. CDR3 region: CASRFRGGGIQETQYF. CDR3 nucleotides: TGTGCCAGTAGATTTAGGGGCGGGGGGATCCAAGAGACCCAGTACTTC.

The chain has TRBV6-1 and TRBJ1-6; 7 bases are shared with TRBD1. Germline CDR1 MNHNS, CDR2 SASEGT. The trim removed 6 bases at V and 12 bases at J, leaving 5 bases unmatched. The CDR3 contains 12 residues. The CDR3 DNA is TGTGCCAGCAGAGATCAGGGGGAACCCCTCCACTTT. It specifies CASRDQGEPLHF.

The DNA for the CDR3 is TGTGCCAGCAGCTTGTGGCTAGGGGGGAATTCCTACGAGCAGTACTTC. It yields the protein CASSLWLGGNSYEQYF. The rearrangement links TRBV5-5 to TRBJ2-7; D may match TRBD1 or TRBD2 (6 bases each). The CDR3 is 16 amino acids. Trimming cost V 1 base and J 1 base, with 15 bases left between them. Germline CDR1 SGHKS, CDR2 YYEKEE (reference sequence).

The chain recombines TRBV10-1 with TRBJ2-7, with D possibly TRBD1 on 5 matching bases. CDR3 size: 13 residues. Germline CDR1 is WNHNN and CDR2 is SYGVQD (reference sequence). V dropped 1 base and J dropped 4 bases, with 8 bases sitting between them. CDR3 bases: TGCGCCAGCAGTGAGTATCAGGGTTACGAGCAGTACTTC. Its translation: CASSEYQGYEQYF.

The sample holds a few counts of this clonotype. The genes are TRBV10-2 and TRBJ2-7, with TRBD1 identical over 7 bases. The CDR3 consists of 14 residues. V was pared by 0 bases and J by 3 bases, with 2 bases of the junction left unmatched. Germline lookup yields CDR1 WSHSY and CDR2 SAAADI. The CDR3: CASSESTGIYEQYF. For the CDR3, the DNA is TGCGCCAGCAGTGAGTCGACAGGGATCTACGAGCAGTACTTC.

This clonotype came up once. The gene calls are TRBV6-1 and TRBJ2-2; D is possibly TRBD2 (7 bases). V was clipped by 7 bases and J by 6 bases, with 18 bases between them. This CDR3 is built from 15 residues. Germline V gene data show CDR1 as MNHNS and CDR2 as SASEGT. The DNA of the CDR3 is TGTGCCAGCAATAGGGGGGGCAGAGGGGCCGGGGAGCTGTTTTTT. The encoded protein is CASNRGGRGAGELFF.

This clonotype was seen more than once but under ten times. The genes are TRBV11-3 and TRBJ2-5; possible D gene TRBD2, 6 bases. Trimming left V 5 bases short and J 1 base short, with 11 bases between. Germline CDR1 reads SGHNT; CDR2 reads YENEEA. The CDR3 has 14 residues. CDR3 region: CASSTGGAQETQYF. CDR3 sequence (DNA): TGTGCCAGCAGCACCGGGGGTGCCCAAGAGACCCAGTACTTC. Together with reference TRBV11-3 and TRBJ2-5, the CDR3 gives the full variable domain: EAGVVQSPRYKIIEKKQPVAFWCNPISGHNTLYWYLQNLGQGPELLIRYENEEAVDDSQLPKDRFSAERLKGVDSTLKIQPAELGDSAVYLCASSTGGAQETQYFGPGTRLLVL.

Only a few counts were recorded for this clonotype. The chain uses TRBV10-1 and TRBJ1-2, with TRBD1 matching over 8 bases. The CDR3 consists of 16 residues. Trimming cost V 3 bases and J 10 bases; bases outside gene matches: 16. Per the germline V gene, CDR1 is WNHNN and CDR2 is SYGVQD (reference sequence). The CDR3 bases are TGCGCCAGCAGTGATGGTGGGGCCAGGGGGCTCGGTGTCTACACCTTC. This codes for CASSDGGARGLGVYTF.

The chain recombines TRBV7-9 with TRBJ1-1; 8 bases align to TRBD1. The CDR3 contains 14 residues. The germline CDR1 and CDR2 sequences are SEHNR and FQNEAQ (reference sequence). Trimming cost V 5 bases and J 1 base; bases outside gene matches: 3. CDR3 DNA sequence: TGTGCCAGCAGCGACAGGGGCCGGAACACTGAAGCTTTCTTT. Protein sequence: CASSDRGRNTEAFF.

This rearrangement joins TRBV27 to TRBJ2-5; 16 bases agree with TRBD2. The CDR3 is 21 amino acids. Germline-derived CDR1 and CDR2 are MNHEY and SMNVEV (reference sequence). The V gene end was trimmed by 4 bases and the J gene end by 4 bases; junction bases not matched to a gene: 18. The CDR3 nucleotides read TGTGCCAGCAGTTGGCAGGGTCGTACGGGACTAGCGGGAGGGCCAGCAGAGACCCAGTACTTC. Protein: CASSWQGRTGLAGGPAETQYF.

V usage is TRBV25-1 and J usage is TRBJ1-1; D call uncertain. With 1 base removed from V and 10 bases from J, the gap between germline ends came to 16 bases. Per germline, CDR1 MGHDK and CDR2 SYGVNS. The CDR3 contains 14 residues. CDR3 sequence reads: CASSESLVPAGAFF. The CDR3 nucleotides read TGTGCCAGCAGTGAATCATTGGTTCCCGCAGGAGCTTTCTTT.

This chain connects TRBV10-3 to TRBJ1-2; TRBD1 might be the D (5 bases). CDR1 is ENHRY and CDR2 is SYGVKD in the germline V gene. This CDR3 region has 13 residues. Trimming took 7 bases from V and 5 from J, leaving 14 bases between them. In DNA form, the CDR3 reads TGTGCCATCACGGAAGCTGGGGGATATGGCTACACCTTC. This gives the protein CAITEAGGYGYTF.

The V and J genes are TRBV7-9 and TRBJ2-2, with TRBD1 matching over 9 bases. CDR1 SEHNR and CDR2 FQNEAQ come from the germline V gene (reference sequence). The junction had 2 bases not matched to a gene; V was cut back by 4 bases and J by 2 bases. This CDR3 spans 15 amino acids. The CDR3 here is CASSSDRGNTGELFF. CDR3 sequence (DNA): TGTGCCAGCAGCTCGGACAGGGGAAACACCGGGGAGCTGTTTTTT. Together with reference TRBV7-9 and TRBJ2-2, the CDR3 gives the full variable domain: DTGVSQNPRHKITKRGQNVTFRCDPISEHNRLYWYRQTLGQGPEFLTYFQNEAQLEKSRLLSDRFSAERPKGSFSTLEIQRTEQGDSAMYLCASSSDRGNTGELFFGEGSRLTVL.

This chain uses TRBV19 with TRBJ2-1, with 7 bases fitting TRBD2. Germline V gene lookup returns CDR1 LNHDA and CDR2 SQIVND (reference sequence). J was trimmed by 8 bases and V by 5 bases; bases with no gene match: 9. This CDR3 region has 14 residues. The CDR3 reads CASSLQAGSYEQFF. The CDR3 coding sequence is TGTGCCAGTAGTCTCCAAGCGGGAAGTTATGAGCAGTTCTTC.

This clonotype was detected a few times. The J gene is TRBJ2-5, the V gene TRBV15, with no clear D. Between the trimmed V and J ends, which lost 0 bases and 3 bases, there was a span of 8 bases. The CDR3 consists of 14 residues. Germline-derived CDR1 and CDR2 are LNHNV and YYDKDF (reference sequence). The CDR3 DNA follows: TGTGCCACCAGCAGAGATATTGGAGAAGAGACCCAGTACTTC. It yields the protein CATSRDIGEETQYF.

The chain has TRBV7-2 and TRBJ1-2, with 8 bases that match TRBD1. J lost 6 bases, V lost 2 bases, and 5 bases had no gene match. Per the germline V gene, CDR1 is SGHTA and CDR2 is FQGNSA. This CDR3 spans 14 amino acids. The CDR3 DNA reads TGTGCCAGCAGCTTACTACAGGGGGAAGATGGCTACACCTTC. It is translated as CASSLLQGEDGYTF.

This clonotype was seen more than once but under ten times. V is TRBV24-1 and J is TRBJ2-3, with 12 nucleotides matching TRBD2. J gave up 5 bases and V 3 bases, and 5 bases lay outside the gene matches. This CDR3 comprises 16 residues. Germline CDR1 is KGHDR and CDR2 is SFDVKD. CDR3 sequence (DNA): TGTGCCACCAGTGATCGGACTAGCGGGATAGGAGATACGCAGTATTTT. It specifies CATSDRTSGIGDTQYF.

This chain links TRBV20-1 with TRBJ2-5, with TRBD1 identical over 8 bases. Germline-derived CDR1 and CDR2 are DFQATT and SNEGSKA (reference sequence). J gave up 5 bases and V 7 bases, and 6 bases lay outside the gene matches. This CDR3 spans 12 amino acids. CDR3 amino acids: CSVGQGAETQYF. CDR3 nucleotide sequence: TGCAGTGTGGGCCAGGGGGCGGAGACCCAGTACTTC.